A selection of T cell receptor beta chains follows, all from one sample in a study of beta chain features in type 1 diabetes. The repertoire was sequenced with immunoSEQ multiplex PCR; TCRdb's copy has only in-frame clones and lacks some. The table lists 350,000 to 450,000 clones, 14% of them singletons. Material: naive CD4+ T cells from blood. The receptors originated from a man aged 25 to 45 in good health. CDR3s leave out the opening cysteine and the closing phenylalanine or tryptophan. Fields, in order: V gene, clone size, J gene, D gene, CDR3 protein. D genes are given only for firm matches. Size values are once, few and many counts, or a class for expanded clones, and some rows have none.

V: TRBV11-2
size: once
J: TRBJ2-5
D: .
CDR3: ASSSRGSTKTQY

V: TRBV7-8
size: .
J: TRBJ2-3
D: .
CDR3: ASSLALWVGRDTQY

V: TRBV12-5
size: .
J: TRBJ2-5
D: .
CDR3: ASGLVVETQY

V: TRBV11-3
size: .
J: TRBJ2-5
D: TRBD2
CDR3: ASSKGTSGDTETQY

V: TRBV2
size: .
J: TRBJ1-2
D: .
CDR3: ASREGIYGYT

V: TRBV4-3
size: .
J: TRBJ2-1
D: TRBD2
CDR3: ASSQERLAGGRDEQF

V: TRBV30
size: .
J: TRBJ1-5
D: .
CDR3: AWSVGRQPQH

V: TRBV2
size: .
J: TRBJ2-3
D: .
CDR3: ATHMSKRTTDTQY

V: TRBV12-5
size: .
J: TRBJ1-3
D: .
CDR3: ASEPGGRGGISGNTIY

V: TRBV19
size: few
J: TRBJ2-2
D: .
CDR3: ASSISGATVGELF

V: TRBV5-1
size: .
J: TRBJ2-3
D: .
CDR3: ASSLWGEIDTQY

V: TRBV30
size: .
J: TRBJ2-3
D: .
CDR3: AWSVLGLGTDTQY

V: TRBV5-6
size: .
J: TRBJ2-5
D: TRBD1
CDR3: ASSTGQLETQY

V: TRBV15
size: .
J: TRBJ2-5
D: TRBD2
CDR3: ATSRGASGQETQY

V: TRBV7-6
size: .
J: TRBJ1-5
D: .
CDR3: ASSSTRGPNQPQH

V: TRBV18
size: few
J: TRBJ2-1
D: .
CDR3: ASSPTTQPYNEQF

V: TRBV9
size: .
J: TRBJ2-1
D: TRBD1
CDR3: ASSGSGQTYNEQF

V: TRBV30
size: few
J: TRBJ1-2
D: .
CDR3: AWSVLPNYGYT

V: TRBV30
size: .
J: TRBJ2-2
D: .
CDR3: AWSNGPNTGELF

V: TRBV7-2
size: .
J: TRBJ1-2
D: .
CDR3: ASSLAHLTNYGYT

V: TRBV29-1
size: few
J: TRBJ2-2
D: TRBD2
CDR3: SPSRASGRELF

V: TRBV5-1
size: .
J: TRBJ2-1
D: TRBD2
CDR3: ASSLGPSGRVDEQF

V: TRBV9
size: .
J: TRBJ2-5
D: .
CDR3: ASSTGRRGGQETQY

V: TRBV10-2
size: .
J: TRBJ1-1
D: .
CDR3: ASTGGTEAF

V: TRBV13
size: .
J: TRBJ2-3
D: .
CDR3: ASSLGVEAGRSTDTQY

V: TRBV27
size: .
J: TRBJ1-2
D: .
CDR3: ASSLRMDANYGYT

V: TRBV25-1
size: few
J: TRBJ1-6
D: TRBD1
CDR3: ASSVTGTGSSPLH

V: TRBV13
size: few
J: TRBJ2-7
D: .
CDR3: ASSLAQLKAYEQY

V: TRBV6-1
size: .
J: TRBJ1-6
D: .
CDR3: ASSETLRRRGKPLH

V: TRBV11-2
size: .
J: TRBJ1-1
D: .
CDR3: ASSLVRGIAEAF

V: TRBV7-9
size: few
J: TRBJ1-1
D: .
CDR3: ASSVDSGAF

V: TRBV13
size: .
J: TRBJ1-1
D: .
CDR3: ASSSNRRALMGNTEAF

V: TRBV15
size: few
J: TRBJ2-1
D: TRBD2
CDR3: ATSRDSLAGGEQF

V: TRBV30
size: few
J: TRBJ1-2
D: .
CDR3: AWGEVYGYT

V: TRBV14
size: few
J: TRBJ2-2
D: .
CDR3: ASSSRQAGELF

V: TRBV5-4
size: few
J: TRBJ2-1
D: TRBD2
CDR3: ASSSGTSGVGVEV

V: TRBV7-2
size: .
J: TRBJ2-7
D: .
CDR3: ASSPRLGFEQY

V: TRBV25-1
size: few
J: TRBJ2-1
D: .
CDR3: ASKSINEQF

V: TRBV4-3
size: few
J: TRBJ2-5
D: .
CDR3: ASSQGRFAEETQY

V: TRBV2
size: .
J: TRBJ1-1
D: .
CDR3: ASSQLEAF